The rows below give T cell receptor beta chains drawn from one sample of a study of shared clonotypes between healthy human individuals. Profiling relied on immunoSEQ multiplex PCR, and the TCRdb table lists in-frame clones only, not all of them. The sample holds more than 2 million clones, 93% seen once. What was sequenced was naive CD8+ T cells from PBMCs. All receptors derive from a man between 18 and 29 years old in good health. Some clones in this sample may be carry-over from other donors' samples. The conserved cysteine and the conserved F or W are not part of the CDR3 here.

V | CDR3
TRBV7-9 | ASSPAGVPYEQY
TRBV6-6 | ASSYQGSKAETQY
TRBV27 | ASTSRTGAYEQY
TRBV28 | ASSPSRDRGYGYT
TRBV27 | ASRSADTQY
TRBV29-1 | SVEWGRAGETQY
TRBV19 | ASSISSGTAYNEQF
TRBV4-1 | ASSQGRGAGELF
TRBV19 | ASTIGPGREAF
TRBV11-2 | ASSPPALGEDTEAF